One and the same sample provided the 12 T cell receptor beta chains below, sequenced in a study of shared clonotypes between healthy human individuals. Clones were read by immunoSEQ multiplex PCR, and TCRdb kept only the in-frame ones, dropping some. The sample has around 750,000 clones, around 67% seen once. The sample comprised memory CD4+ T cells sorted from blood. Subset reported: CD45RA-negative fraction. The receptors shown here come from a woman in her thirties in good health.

In DNA, the CDR3 is TGTGCCAGCAGTTACTCGAATCGGGGGGCCTACAATGAGCAGTTCTTC. Translating gives CASSYSNRGAYNEQFF. This chain connects TRBV6-6 to TRBJ2-1; TRBD2 aligns across 7 bases. Trimming took 0 bases from V and 2 from J; bases not matched to a gene: 4. The length of the CDR3 is 16 residues. Germline lookup yields CDR1 MNHNY and CDR2 SVGAGI (reference sequence).

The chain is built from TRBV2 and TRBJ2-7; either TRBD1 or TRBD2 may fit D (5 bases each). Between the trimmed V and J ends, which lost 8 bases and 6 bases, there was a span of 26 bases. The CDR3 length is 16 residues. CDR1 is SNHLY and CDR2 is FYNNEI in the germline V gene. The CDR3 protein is CASSTGEGRSQGEQYF. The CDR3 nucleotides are TGTGCCAGCTCGACCGGAGAGGGGAGATCCCAGGGCGAGCAGTACTTC.

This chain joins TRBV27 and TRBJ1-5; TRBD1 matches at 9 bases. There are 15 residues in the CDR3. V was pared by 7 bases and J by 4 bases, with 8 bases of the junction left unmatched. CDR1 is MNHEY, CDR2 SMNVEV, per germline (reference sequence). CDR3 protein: CASTQTGGVNQPQHF. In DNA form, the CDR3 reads TGTGCCAGCACCCAGACAGGGGGTGTTAATCAGCCCCAGCATTTT.

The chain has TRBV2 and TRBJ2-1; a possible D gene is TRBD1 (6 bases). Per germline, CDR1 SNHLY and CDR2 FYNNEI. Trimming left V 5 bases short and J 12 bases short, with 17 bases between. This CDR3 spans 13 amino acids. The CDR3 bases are TGTGCCAGCAGTTTACAGGGAGTGCGGCGGCAGTTCTTC. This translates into CASSLQGVRRQFF.

The DNA of the CDR3 is TGTGCCATCTCCAGGGGGTCTACGAGCACAGATACGCAGTATTTT. Translation: CAISRGSTSTDTQYF. The chain is built from TRBV28 and TRBJ2-3; 7 positions match TRBD1. The CDR3 loop spans 15 amino acids. Unmatched junction bases numbered 10, after V lost 10 bases and J lost 0 bases. Germline V lookup: CDR1 MDHEN, CDR2 SYDVKM.

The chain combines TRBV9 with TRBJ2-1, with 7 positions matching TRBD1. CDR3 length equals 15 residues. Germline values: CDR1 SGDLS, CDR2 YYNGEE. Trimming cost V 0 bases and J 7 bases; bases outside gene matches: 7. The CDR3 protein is CASSVGGTAGNEQFF. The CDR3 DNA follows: TGTGCCAGCAGCGTAGGGGGGACAGCCGGGAATGAGCAGTTCTTC.

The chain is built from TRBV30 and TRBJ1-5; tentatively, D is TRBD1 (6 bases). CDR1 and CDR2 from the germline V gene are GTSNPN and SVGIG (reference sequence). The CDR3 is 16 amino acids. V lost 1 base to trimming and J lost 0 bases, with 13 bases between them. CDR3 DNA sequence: TGTGCCTGGAGTGGGGCGACAGGATATAGCAATCAGCCCCAGCATTTT. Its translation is CAWSGATGYSNQPQHF.

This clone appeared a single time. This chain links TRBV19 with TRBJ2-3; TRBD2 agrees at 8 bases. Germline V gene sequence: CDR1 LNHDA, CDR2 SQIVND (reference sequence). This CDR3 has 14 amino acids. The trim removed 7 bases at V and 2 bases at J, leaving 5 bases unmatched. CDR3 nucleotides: TGTGCCAGTAAGCGGGAGCAATACACAGATACGCAGTATTTT. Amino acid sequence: CASKREQYTDTQYF.

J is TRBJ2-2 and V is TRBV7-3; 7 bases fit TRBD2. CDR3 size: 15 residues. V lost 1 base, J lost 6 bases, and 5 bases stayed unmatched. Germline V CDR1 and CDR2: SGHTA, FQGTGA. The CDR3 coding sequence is TGTGCCAGCAGCTTAAGCGGGAGTCAGGCCGGGGAGCTGTTTTTT. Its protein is CASSLSGSQAGELFF.

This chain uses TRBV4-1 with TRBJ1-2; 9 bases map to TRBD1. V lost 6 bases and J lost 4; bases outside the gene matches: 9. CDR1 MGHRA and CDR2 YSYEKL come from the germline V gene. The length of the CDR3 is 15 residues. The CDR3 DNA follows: TGCGCCAGCAGACCCCCGGGACAGGGATCCTATGGCTACACCTTC. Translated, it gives CASRPPGQGSYGYTF.

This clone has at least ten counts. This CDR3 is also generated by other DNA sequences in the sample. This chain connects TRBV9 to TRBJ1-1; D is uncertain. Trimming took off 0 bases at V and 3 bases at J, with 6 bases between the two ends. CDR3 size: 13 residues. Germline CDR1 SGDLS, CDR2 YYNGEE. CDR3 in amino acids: CASSVGWDTEAFF. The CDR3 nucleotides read TGTGCCAGCAGCGTAGGATGGGACACTGAAGCTTTCTTT.

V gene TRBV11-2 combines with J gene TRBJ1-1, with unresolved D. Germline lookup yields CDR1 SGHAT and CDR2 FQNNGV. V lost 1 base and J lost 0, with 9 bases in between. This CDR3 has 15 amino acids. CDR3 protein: CASSLVAGMNTEAFF. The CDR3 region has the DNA TGTGCCAGCAGCTTAGTAGCTGGGATGAACACTGAAGCTTTCTTT.